This T cell receptor beta chain was found in a study of T cell responses to AZD1222 COVID-19 vaccine. General observations from the study: Clonal diversity was possibly underestimated, and white British individuals and females predominated among donors. Regions 160-218 and 743-854 dominated among vaccine-associated CD4 TCRs spanning spike.

This clone was observed once. Antigen: not known. The CDR3 extends over 15 amino acids. From germline, CDR1 is GTSNPN and CDR2 SVGIG (reference sequence). The V segment lost 5 bases and the J segment 0 bases; nucleotides outside the gene matches: 6. Generated by immunoSEQ multiplex PCR, the TCRdb table keeps only in-frame clones and is missing some. Among 150,000 to 200,000 clones listed, 87% were seen once. The chain recombines TRBV30 with TRBJ1-5, with 8 bases matching TRBD1. Sequenced material: peripheral blood, taken on day 0 of AZD1222 vaccination. The receptor was derived from an adult in good health. The CDR3 spells CAWGDRLNSNQPQHF. CDR3 coding DNA: TGTGCCTGGGGGGACAGGCTAAATAGCAATCAGCCCCAGCATTTT.